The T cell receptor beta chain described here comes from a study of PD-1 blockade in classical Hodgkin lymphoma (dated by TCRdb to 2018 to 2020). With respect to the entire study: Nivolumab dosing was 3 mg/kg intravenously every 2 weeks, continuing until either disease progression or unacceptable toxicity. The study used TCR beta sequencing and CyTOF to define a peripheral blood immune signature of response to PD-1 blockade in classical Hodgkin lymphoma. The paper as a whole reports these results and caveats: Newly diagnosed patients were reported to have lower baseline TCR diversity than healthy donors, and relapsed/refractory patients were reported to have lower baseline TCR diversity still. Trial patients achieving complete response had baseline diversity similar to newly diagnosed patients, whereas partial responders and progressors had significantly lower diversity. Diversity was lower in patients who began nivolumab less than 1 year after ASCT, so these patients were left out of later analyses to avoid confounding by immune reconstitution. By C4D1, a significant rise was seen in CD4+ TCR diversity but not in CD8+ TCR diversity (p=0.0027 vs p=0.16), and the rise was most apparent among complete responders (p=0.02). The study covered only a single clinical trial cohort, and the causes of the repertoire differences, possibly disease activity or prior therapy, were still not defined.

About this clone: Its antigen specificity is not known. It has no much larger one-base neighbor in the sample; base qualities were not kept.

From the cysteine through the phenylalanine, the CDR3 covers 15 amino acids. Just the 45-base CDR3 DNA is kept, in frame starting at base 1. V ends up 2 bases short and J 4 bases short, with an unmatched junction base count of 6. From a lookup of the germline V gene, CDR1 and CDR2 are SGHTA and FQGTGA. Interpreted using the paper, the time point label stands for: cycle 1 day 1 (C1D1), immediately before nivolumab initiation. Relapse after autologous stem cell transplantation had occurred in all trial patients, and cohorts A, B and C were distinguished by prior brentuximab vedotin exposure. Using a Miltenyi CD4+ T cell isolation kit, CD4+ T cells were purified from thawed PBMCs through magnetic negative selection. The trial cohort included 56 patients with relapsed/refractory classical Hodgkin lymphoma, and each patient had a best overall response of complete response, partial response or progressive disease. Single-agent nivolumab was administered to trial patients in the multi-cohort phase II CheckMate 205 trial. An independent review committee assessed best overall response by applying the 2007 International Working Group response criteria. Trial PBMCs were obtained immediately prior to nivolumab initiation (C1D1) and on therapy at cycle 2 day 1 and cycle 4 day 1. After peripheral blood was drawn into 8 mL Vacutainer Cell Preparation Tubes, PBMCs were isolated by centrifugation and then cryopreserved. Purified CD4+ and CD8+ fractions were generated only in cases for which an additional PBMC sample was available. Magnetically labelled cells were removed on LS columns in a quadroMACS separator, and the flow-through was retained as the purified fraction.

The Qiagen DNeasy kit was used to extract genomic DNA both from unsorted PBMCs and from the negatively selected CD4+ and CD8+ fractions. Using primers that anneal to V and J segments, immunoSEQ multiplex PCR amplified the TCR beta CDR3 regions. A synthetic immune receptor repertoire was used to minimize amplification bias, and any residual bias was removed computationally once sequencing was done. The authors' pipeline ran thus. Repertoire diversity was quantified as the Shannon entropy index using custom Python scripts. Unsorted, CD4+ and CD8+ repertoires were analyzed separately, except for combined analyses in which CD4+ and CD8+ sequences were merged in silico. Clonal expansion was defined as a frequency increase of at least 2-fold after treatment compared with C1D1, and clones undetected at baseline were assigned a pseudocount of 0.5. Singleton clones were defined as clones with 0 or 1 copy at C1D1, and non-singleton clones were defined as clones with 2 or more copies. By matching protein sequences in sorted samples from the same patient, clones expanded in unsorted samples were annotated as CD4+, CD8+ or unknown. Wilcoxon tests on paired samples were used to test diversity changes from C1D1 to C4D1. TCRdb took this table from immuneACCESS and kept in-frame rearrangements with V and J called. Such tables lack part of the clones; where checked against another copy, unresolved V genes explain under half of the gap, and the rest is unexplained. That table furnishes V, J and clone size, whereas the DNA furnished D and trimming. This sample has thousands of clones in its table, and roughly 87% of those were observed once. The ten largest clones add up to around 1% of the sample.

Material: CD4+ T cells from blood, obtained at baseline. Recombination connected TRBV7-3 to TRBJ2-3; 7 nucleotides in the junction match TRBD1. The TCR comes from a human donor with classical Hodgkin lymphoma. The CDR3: CASSLGGQLPDTQYF. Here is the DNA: TGTGCCAGCAGCTTAGGGGGACAGTTACCAGATACGCAGTATTTT.